This T cell receptor beta chain appears in the sequencing data of a study of blood T cell repertoires in COVID-19. The trim removed 6 bases at V and 4 bases at J, leaving 6 bases unmatched. The CDR3 covers 13 residues. Germline CDR1 and CDR2: SQVTM and ANQGSEA. As handled by the study authors: Reference gene primers were amplified, and this amplification served to estimate nucleated cell counts. Assay: immunoSEQ multiplex PCR; the TCRdb copy retains only in-frame clones and omits some. D and trimming come from the DNA, and the V and J calls and clone size come from that table. The sample includes about 130,000 clones, over 70% of them seen just once.

The rearrangement links TRBV29-1 to TRBJ2-7, with 10 nucleotides matching TRBD1. The sample was peripheral blood. The receptor was isolated from an elderly man with acute or convalescent COVID-19. The CDR3 loop reads CSVVRDRGYEQYF. The CDR3, as DNA: TGCAGCGTAGTCCGGGACAGGGGATACGAGCAGTACTTC.